These 26 T cell receptor beta chains originate from one sample sequenced in a study of blood T cell repertoires in COVID-19. TCRdb's table, derived via immunoSEQ multiplex PCR, lists solely in-frame clones and lacks some. Among around 300,000 clones, about 89% were seen once, and the ten largest hold less than 1%. Sequenced material: peripheral blood. These receptors were obtained from a woman in her forties who had recovered from COVID-19.

CDR3 nucleotides: TGTGCCAGCAGCAAAGCGCTACTAGCCCCAAGACAAGAAGATACGCAGTATTTT. Its protein is CASSKALLAPRQEDTQYF. The chain has TRBV21-1 and TRBJ2-3; the table's D call TRBD2 went unverified against the DNA. TRBV21-1 represents a pseudogene. The CDR3 consists of 18 residues.

The rearrangement links TRBV4-2 to TRBJ2-1, with 10 bases aligning to TRBD2. The CDR3 spans 18 residues. Per germline, CDR1 LGHNA and CDR2 YNFKEQ. V shed 0 bases and J 5 bases; nucleotides not matched to a gene: 10. The CDR3 nucleotides are TGTGCCAGCAGCCAAGATTTATACCGGCTAGCGGGAGACAATGAGCAGTTCTTC. It codes for CASSQDLYRLAGDNEQFF.

The V and J genes are TRBV6-1 and TRBJ2-5, with 9 nucleotides matching TRBD2. With 1 base clipped from V and 4 bases from J, the junction kept 1 base outside the gene matches. In germline, CDR1 is MNHNS, CDR2 SASEGT. The CDR3 contains 14 residues. Here the CDR3 reads CASSEGSGRETQYF. The CDR3 DNA sequence: TGTGCCAGCAGTGAAGGTAGCGGGAGAGAGACCCAGTACTTC.

This clone has just one count. The V and J genes are TRBV4-1 and TRBJ2-7, with 7 bases matching TRBD2. Per the germline V gene, CDR1 is MGHRA and CDR2 is YSYEKL. The CDR3 is made up of 13 amino acids. Germline trimming cut 4 bases from V and 3 bases from J; bases unmatched to any gene: 3. CDR3 in DNA: TGCGCCAGCAGCCGGGAGGGTGGCTACGAGCAGTACTTC. Residues: CASSREGGYEQYF.

This chain joins TRBV7-9 and TRBJ2-3, with a possible D match to TRBD2 (6 bases). V shed 1 base and J shed 0 bases, with 11 bases lying between them. Per the germline V gene, CDR1 is SEHNR and CDR2 is FQNEAQ (reference sequence). CDR3 length: 16 amino acids. The CDR3 sequence: CASSLGGRGSTDTQYF. The CDR3 DNA reads as TGTGCCAGCAGCTTAGGGGGACGGGGGAGCACAGATACGCAGTATTTT. Based on the CDR3 plus reference TRBV7-9 and TRBJ2-3, the full variable domain is DTGVSQNPRHKITKRGQNVTFRCDPISEHNRLYWYRQTLGQGPEFLTYFQNEAQLEKSRLLSDRFSAERPKGSFSTLEIQRTEQGDSAMYLCASSLGGRGSTDTQYFGPGTRLTVL.

The table lists this clone with a few counts. At one of its ends the junction is not consistent with the germline gene, which may arise from a read error. This chain joins TRBV6-5 and TRBJ1-1; D unclear. The CDR3 is made up of 15 amino acids. Per the germline V gene, CDR1 is MNHEY and CDR2 is SVGAGI. CDR3 in amino acids: CASSDSFDSNTEAFF. The CDR3 nucleotides read TGTGCCAGCAGTGACTCATTCGACTCGAACACTGAAGCTTTCTTT.

The chain employs TRBV6-5 and TRBJ2-1; 9 positions agree with TRBD2. Losses at the gene ends were 6 bases for V and 6 bases for J; bases not matched to a gene: 9. In germline, CDR1 is MNHEY, CDR2 SVGAGI. The CDR3 is 15 residues long. The CDR3 loop reads CASSRAGGGGNEQFF. The CDR3 DNA reads as TGTGCCAGCAGCCGAGCGGGAGGAGGGGGCAATGAGCAGTTCTTC.

This chain connects TRBV4-2 to TRBJ1-5; TRBD1 is a possible D gene (6 bases). Trimming took 0 bases from V and 5 from J, leaving 8 bases between them. Per the germline V gene, CDR1 is LGHNA and CDR2 is YNFKEQ. The CDR3 consists of 14 residues. The CDR3 DNA follows: TGTGCCAGCAGCCAAGAGGGGGCCCATCAGCCCCAGCATTTT. Translated, it gives CASSQEGAHQPQHF.

V usage is TRBV5-1 and J usage is TRBJ1-1; D might be TRBD1 (6 bases). The CDR3 is 15 amino acids. Germline V gene sequence: CDR1 SGHRS, CDR2 YFSETQ. The V and J ends lost 4 bases and 2 bases respectively, with 15 bases between them. In DNA form, the CDR3 reads TGCGCCAGCAGCAAGCTCACAGGGAGTAACACTGAAGCTTTCTTT. It yields the protein CASSKLTGSNTEAFF.

V gene TRBV27 combines with J gene TRBJ2-3; 8 bases are a match to TRBD2. Unmatched junction bases numbered 4, after V lost 2 bases and J lost 3 bases. Germline V gene lookup returns CDR1 MNHEY and CDR2 SMNVEV (reference sequence). The CDR3 loop spans 15 amino acids. The CDR3 region is CASSLRSSGTDTQYF. In DNA form, the CDR3 reads TGTGCCAGCAGTTTACGGTCTAGCGGGACAGATACGCAGTATTTT.

The J gene is TRBJ2-7, the V gene TRBV28; perhaps TRBD2 as D (7 bases). CDR3 size: 16 residues. Trimming cost V 4 bases and J 3 bases, with 19 bases left between them. CDR1 is MDHEN and CDR2 is SYDVKM in the germline V gene. This CDR3 reads CASSSPWGREHYEQYF. CDR3 nucleotides: TGTGCCAGCAGTTCCCCGTGGGGGCGGGAGCACTACGAGCAGTACTTC.

The DNA of the CDR3 is TGTGCCAGCAGCGATTCCGGGACAGGGGCCTCCAATGAGCAGTTCTTC. This encodes CASSDSGTGASNEQFF. This chain joins TRBV5-4 and TRBJ2-1; 10 nucleotides match TRBD1. Germline loops: CDR1 SGHNT, CDR2 YYREEE (reference sequence). V lost 4 bases to trimming and J lost 6 bases; unmatched junction nucleotides: 10. CDR3 length: 16 amino acids.

The chain recombines TRBV4-1 with TRBJ2-2; unclear D gene. The V gene's germline CDR1 is MGHRA and CDR2 YSYEKL. Trimming left V 6 bases short and J 2 bases short, with 7 bases between. The CDR3 spans 13 residues. CDR3 loop: CASRLDNTGELFF. Here the CDR3 DNA reads TGCGCCAGCAGGCTAGACAACACCGGGGAGCTGTTTTTT.

The rearrangement links TRBV30 to TRBJ1-1; unclear D gene. The germline V and J ends were trimmed by 4 bases and 11 bases, with 20 bases remaining between them. Germline V gives CDR1 GTSNPN, CDR2 SVGIG (reference sequence). The CDR3 is 13 amino acids. The CDR3 loop is CAWNALAGMSAFF. CDR3 bases: TGTGCCTGGAACGCTCTGGCAGGCATGTCCGCTTTCTTT.

This clone came up a few times. This same CDR3 is encoded by further DNA sequences in the sample. This chain uses TRBV28 with TRBJ1-6; 9 bases fit TRBD1. V was pared by 6 bases and J by 7 bases, with 4 bases of the junction left unmatched. CDR3 length: 14 amino acids. CDR1 and CDR2 (germline): MDHEN, SYDVKM. The chain's CDR3 is CASRGQGGNSPLHF. The CDR3 DNA follows: TGTGCCAGCAGGGGACAGGGAGGAAATTCACCCCTCCACTTT. Variable domain in full (rest from reference TRBV28 and TRBJ1-6): DVKVTQSSRYLVKRTGEKVFLECVQDMDHENMFWYRQDPGLGLRLIYFSYDVKMKEKGDIPEGYSVSREKKERFSLILESASTNQTSMYLCASRGQGGNSPLHFGNGTRLTVT.

The chain employs TRBV2 and TRBJ2-3; 8 bases are shared with TRBD2. CDR1 and CDR2 from the germline V gene are SNHLY and FYNNEI. This CDR3 has 15 amino acids. With 6 bases clipped from V and 0 bases from J, the junction kept 5 bases outside the gene matches. The CDR3 DNA reads TGTGCCAGCAGGCGGGCTAGCGGGAGCACAGATACGCAGTATTTT. Its translation is CASRRASGSTDTQYF.

The V and J genes are TRBV11-2 and TRBJ2-3; the match to TRBD2 covers 8 bases. CDR3 length: 16 residues. The junction had 3 bases not matched to a gene; V was cut back by 1 base and J by 0 bases. The germline V gene encodes CDR1 SGHAT and CDR2 FQNNGV. Here the CDR3 reads CASSLGSGTSTDTQYF. The CDR3 DNA is TGTGCCAGCAGCTTAGGTAGCGGGACTAGCACAGATACGCAGTATTTT.

This chain joins TRBV25-1 and TRBJ2-3, with D hard to call. Germline assignment: CDR1 MGHDK and CDR2 SYGVNS. V shed 2 bases and J shed 3 bases, with 9 bases lying between them. The CDR3 has 14 residues. Here the CDR3 reads CASSEVAATDTQYF. The CDR3 DNA sequence: TGTGCCAGCAGTGAAGTAGCCGCAACAGATACGCAGTATTTT.

Notes on this clone: At one of its ends the junction is not consistent with the germline gene, which may arise from a read error. This chain links TRBV20-1 with TRBJ1-1, with a possible D match to TRBD1 (6 bases). Germline V lookup: CDR1 DFQATT, CDR2 SNEGSKA (reference sequence). The CDR3 runs to 9 residues. CDR3 coding DNA: TGCAGTGCTGGGGGCACGCGTTACTTT. It specifies CSAGGTRYF.

This rearrangement joins TRBV28 to TRBJ1-4, with TRBD1 matching 9 bases. In germline, CDR1 is MDHEN, CDR2 SYDVKM. After removal of 3 bases from V and 8 bases from J, the junction contained 4 bases not matched to a gene. This CDR3 has 14 residues. CDR3 amino acids: CASSFDRGEEKLFF. The CDR3 DNA is TGTGCCAGCAGTTTCGACAGGGGGGAAGAAAAACTGTTTTTT.

V usage is TRBV5-1 and J usage is TRBJ2-3, with a weak D call TRBD2 (6 bases). V was shortened by 4 bases and J by 6 bases, with 21 bases between the two germline ends. The CDR3 length is 16 residues. Germline loops: CDR1 SGHRS, CDR2 YFSETQ. The CDR3 coding sequence is TGCGCCAGCAGCCTCCTACTAGCACAGAATATGGATACGCAGTATTTT. This codes for CASSLLLAQNMDTQYF.

The chain is built from TRBV11-1 and TRBJ1-3, with D uncertain. This CDR3 region has 13 residues. Germline lookup yields CDR1 SGHAT and CDR2 FQDESV (reference sequence). V was trimmed by 4 bases and J by 4 bases, leaving 8 bases between them. CDR3 DNA sequence: TGTGCCAGCAGCTCCGGCAGGGGAAACACCATATATTTT. This translates into CASSSGRGNTIYF. The full variable domain, rest sourced from reference TRBV11-1 and TRBJ1-3, is EAEVAQSPRYKITEKSQAVAFWCDPISGHATLYWYRQILGQGPELLVQFQDESVVDDSQLPKDRFSAERLKGVDSTLKIQPAELGDSAMYLCASSSGRGNTIYFGEGSWLTVV.

In regard to this clone: One junction end does not reproduce the germline sequence, and a read error may be involved. DNA for the CDR3: TGCGCCAGCAGCCAAGATCTGGGGAGCCCCATCGTCGTCAATGGGCAGTTCTTC. Amino acid sequence: CASSQDLGSPIVVNGQFF. The rearrangement uses TRBV4-1 and TRBJ2-1; D perhaps matches TRBD2 (5 bases). The CDR3 totals 18 residues. Germline lookup yields CDR1 MGHRA and CDR2 YSYEKL.

This clone appeared once. The V gene is TRBV4-2, the J gene TRBJ2-7; a possible D gene is TRBD2 (5 bases). Trimming took 4 bases from V and 5 from J, leaving 9 bases between them. Germline assignment: CDR1 LGHNA and CDR2 YNFKEQ. CDR3 length: 12 residues. The CDR3 DNA reads TGTGCCAGCAGCCCCGGAGGAGACGAGCAGTACTTC. Encoded protein: CASSPGGDEQYF.

This chain's CDR3 is CASSPDSQFYEQYF. The CDR3 DNA follows: TGTGCCAGCTCACCGGACTCGCAATTCTACGAGCAGTACTTC. This chain joins TRBV18 and TRBJ2-7; maybe TRBD2 (5 bases). Germline V gene lookup returns CDR1 KGHSH and CDR2 LQKENI. CDR3 size: 14 residues. The V end was cut by 3 bases, the J end by 3 bases, with 12 bases between.

The V and J genes are TRBV9 and TRBJ2-3; 10 nucleotides agree with TRBD2. This CDR3 has 15 residues. J gave up 3 bases and V 4 bases, and 5 bases lay outside the gene matches. Per germline, CDR1 SGDLS and CDR2 YYNGEE. CDR3 in DNA: TGTGCCAGCAGCCTCGCGACTAGCGGGACAGATACGCAGTATTTT. It codes for CASSLATSGTDTQYF. Together with reference TRBV9 and TRBJ2-3, the CDR3 gives the full variable domain: DSGVTQTPKHLITATGQRVTLRCSPRSGDLSVYWYQQSLDQGLQFLIQYYNGEERAKGNILERFSAQQFPDLHSELNLSSLELGDSALYFCASSLATSGTDTQYFGPGTRLTVL.